This TCR beta chain is drawn from a study of shared clonotypes between healthy human individuals. This clone has only a few counts. The antigen remains unidentified. Study outcomes and limitations: Tissues were not sampled, only blood, and their repertoires likely differ. Clonotype sharing across several donors was observed for around 5% of naive CD4 clonotypes.

The DNA input per sorted-subset replicate PCR was around 200 ng, corresponding to some 33,000 T cell genomes. Sequenced by immunoSEQ multiplex PCR; TCRdb stores in-frame clones only, minus some. The data hold millions of clones, with roughly 92% observed a single time. This sequence originates from a man younger than 35 in good health. The sequencing input was naive CD4+ T cells sorted from blood. Documented subset: CD45RA+ positively selected.

CDR3 nucleotide sequence: TGTGCCAGCAGTGAAGAGAGCTCACCCCTCCACTTT. This codes for CASSEESSPLHF. The J gene is TRBJ1-6, the V gene TRBV19; D is unclear. V was cut by 9 bases and J by 10 bases, with 13 bases left in between. Germline V gene data show CDR1 as LNHDA and CDR2 as SQIVND (reference sequence). This CDR3 is built from 12 residues.